The rows below give T cell receptor beta chains drawn from one sample of a study of T-cell memory formation after mild COVID-19. MiXCR, run by TCRdb on the 5' RACE reads, gives a single entry per CDR3 protein. The sample holds about 400,000 distinct CDR3 sequences, about a quarter seen once. Input material: PBMCs or a T cell subset sorted from them (not recorded which). The receptors were gathered from an adult woman who had mild COVID-19 (a few samples of this study predate the infection). Cell type and time point are not known. Both conserved end residues are part of each CDR3. D genes are given only for firm matches. A row's size may be missing; if present it is once, few, many or a size class.

TRBV11-2	-	-	TRBJ2-1	TGTGCCAGCAGCTTAGCCAACCCGGGGAATGAGCAGTTCTTC	CASSLANPGNEQFF
TRBV19	TRBD1	-	TRBJ1-1	TGTGCCAGTAGTATAGGTTGGAGGGAAGGGACAGGAGAGAACACTGAAGCTTTCTTT	CASSIGWREGTGENTEAFF
TRBV6-2/TRBV6-3	-	few	TRBJ2-5	TGTGCCACCAGAGGACAGTTCCAAGAGACCCAGTACTTC	CATRGQFQETQYF
TRBV20-1	-	-	TRBJ2-4	TGCAGTGCTGCCATTATAGCCAAAAACATTCAGTACTTC	CSAAIIAKNIQYF
TRBV20-1	-	once	TRBJ1-3	TGCAGTGCTAGAGCGAACCGCAACTCGGGAAACACCATATATTTT	CSARANRNSGNTIYF
TRBV9	-	-	TRBJ2-1	TGTGCCAGCAGCGTAGTCCCCGGGACCTACAATGAGCAGTTCTTC	CASSVVPGTYNEQFF
TRBV5-1	-	few	TRBJ2-2	TGCGCCAGCAGCCCCTTTACAGGGTCGACCGGGGAGCTGTTTTTT	CASSPFTGSTGELFF
TRBV7-3	-	-	TRBJ2-1	TGTGCCAGCAGTACCGTCCCTAGCTCCTACAATGAGCAGTTCTTC	CASSTVPSSYNEQFF
TRBV7-8	TRBD1	once	TRBJ1-5	TGTGCCAGCAGCCCCGTTCCGAGCGACAGGGGGTCCCAGCATTTT	CASSPVPSDRGSQHF
TRBV5-1	-	few	TRBJ1-1	TGCGCCAGCAGCGGGGTGGGCGCTGAAGCTTTCTTT	CASSGVGAEAFF
TRBV29-1	TRBD1	few	TRBJ2-7	TGCAGCGGGAAGACAGGGGGCGATGGCAACGAGCAGTACTTC	CSGKTGGDGNEQYF
TRBV7-9	-	-	TRBJ1-4	TGTGCCAGCAGCGCCGGTCAGGGGTTTAATGAAAAACTGTTTTTT	CASSAGQGFNEKLFF
TRBV3-1	-	few	TRBJ1-6	TGTGCCAGCAGCCAGCTAGGACAGCCTCTCCACTTT	CASSQLGQPLHF
TRBV12-3/TRBV12-4	-	-	TRBJ2-2	TGTGCCAGCAGTTTTTACACCGGGGAGCTGTTTTTT	CASSFYTGELFF
TRBV30	-	-	TRBJ2-3	TGTGCCTGGAGTACGGGGAGCGCAGATACGCAGTATTTT	CAWSTGSADTQYF
TRBV7-9	-	-	TRBJ2-7	TGTGCCAGCAGCGCCCGGGACAACCCCTACGAGCAGTACTTC	CASSARDNPYEQYF
TRBV7-7	TRBD2	-	TRBJ2-3	TGTGCTAGCAGCTTAGGGAGGGGCCGGAGCACAGATACGCAGTATTTT	CASSLGRGRSTDTQYF
TRBV7-9	TRBD1	few	TRBJ2-3	TGTGCCAGCAGCTTAAGGTCAGGGGGCGGAGATACGCAGTATTTT	CASSLRSGGGDTQYF
TRBV20-1	TRBD2	-	TRBJ2-1	TGCAGTGCTACCTCAAGACTAGCGGGAGTGGGTGAGCAGTTCTTC	CSATSRLAGVGEQFF
TRBV29-1	-	-	TRBJ1-1	TGCAGCGTCCCCGGGGGCACTGAAGCTTTCTTT	CSVPGGTEAFF
TRBV4-1	TRBD2	-	TRBJ2-1	TGCGCCAGCAGCCACGAAGAAACTAGCGGGGGGGCCTACAATGAGCAGTTCTTC	CASSHEETSGGAYNEQFF
TRBV4-2	TRBD2	-	TRBJ2-1	TGTGCCAGCAGCCAAGATAGACTAGCGTACAATGAGCAGTTCTTC	CASSQDRLAYNEQFF
TRBV3-1	-	-	TRBJ1-2	TGTGCCAGCAGCCAAGATCTGCGGGGCTACACCTTC	CASSQDLRGYTF
TRBV7-6	TRBD2	-	TRBJ2-5	TGTGCCAGCAGCACCAGACTAGCGGGGGGAGAGACCCAGTACTTC	CASSTRLAGGETQYF
TRBV6-5	-	once	TRBJ2-1	TGTGCCAGCAGTCCGCAGTTCGGGGGCGCCCCCTCCGATGAGCAGTTCTTC	CASSPQFGGAPSDEQFF
TRBV9	TRBD1	-	TRBJ1-1	TGTGCCAGCAGCAATGGACAGGATAACACTGAAGCTTTCTTT	CASSNGQDNTEAFF
TRBV19	TRBD2	-	TRBJ2-7	TGTGCCAGTAGTGAAAGACTAGCGGAATCCTACGAGCAGTACTTC	CASSERLAESYEQYF
TRBV4-3	TRBD1	-	TRBJ2-6	TGCGCCAGCAGCCAGAACAGGGGGCCCGGGGCCAACGTCCTGACTTTC	CASSQNRGPGANVLTF
TRBV3-1	TRBD1	few	TRBJ2-7	TGTGCCAGCAGCCCCTACAGGGGTTCGACCTACGAGCAGTACTTC	CASSPYRGSTYEQYF
TRBV6-2/TRBV6-3	TRBD2	-	TRBJ2-7	TGTGCCAGCAGTTACACCCACCCTAGCGGGAGTAAAACTACCGTGCAGTACTTC	CASSYTHPSGSKTTVQYF
TRBV6-2/TRBV6-3	TRBD2	-	TRBJ2-5	TGTGCCAGCAGTTACCGGAGCGGGAGCGGGGAGACCCAGTACTTC	CASSYRSGSGETQYF
TRBV5-1	-	-	TRBJ2-6	TGCGCCAGCAGCGGTACGAGGGCCAACGTCCTGACTTTC	CASSGTRANVLTF
TRBV2	-	few	TRBJ2-5	TGTGCCAGCAGTCACGAGGAAGAGACCCAGTACTTC	CASSHEEETQYF
TRBV6-1	TRBD2	-	TRBJ2-5	TGTGCCAGCAAGGAGCGGGGGGCCGGAGAGACCCAGTACTTC	CASKERGAGETQYF